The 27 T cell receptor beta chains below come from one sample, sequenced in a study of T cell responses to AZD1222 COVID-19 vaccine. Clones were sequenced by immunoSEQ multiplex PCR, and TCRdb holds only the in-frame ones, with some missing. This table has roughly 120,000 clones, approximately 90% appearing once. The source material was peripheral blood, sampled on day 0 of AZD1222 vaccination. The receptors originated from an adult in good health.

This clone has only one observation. The CDR3 here is CAWKQGTYEQYF. In DNA, the CDR3 is TGTGCCTGGAAACAGGGCACCTACGAGCAGTACTTC. The chain has TRBV30 and TRBJ2-7, with TRBD1 as a possible D gene (6 bases). V lost 4 bases, J lost 2 bases, and 9 bases lay in between. Germline lookup yields CDR1 GTSNPN and CDR2 SVGIG (reference sequence). CDR3 length: 12 amino acids.

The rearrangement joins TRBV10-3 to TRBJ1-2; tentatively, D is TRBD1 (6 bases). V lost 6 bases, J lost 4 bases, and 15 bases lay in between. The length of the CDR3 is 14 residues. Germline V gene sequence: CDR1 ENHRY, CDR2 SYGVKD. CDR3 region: CAISDWDKGYGYTF. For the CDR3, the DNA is TGTGCCATCAGCGACTGGGACAAGGGCTATGGCTACACCTTC.

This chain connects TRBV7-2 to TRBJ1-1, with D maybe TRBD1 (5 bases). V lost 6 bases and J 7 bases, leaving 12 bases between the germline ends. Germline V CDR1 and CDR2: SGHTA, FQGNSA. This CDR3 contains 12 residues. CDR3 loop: CASSWGRVEAFF. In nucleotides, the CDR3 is TGTGCCAGCAGTTGGGGCAGGGTTGAAGCTTTCTTT. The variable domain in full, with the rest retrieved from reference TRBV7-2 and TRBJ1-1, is GAGVSQSPSNKVTEKGKDVELRCDPISGHTALYWYRQSLGQGLEFLIYFQGNSAPDKSGLPSDRFSAERTGGSVSTLTIQRTQQEDSAVYLCASSWGRVEAFFGQGTRLTVV.

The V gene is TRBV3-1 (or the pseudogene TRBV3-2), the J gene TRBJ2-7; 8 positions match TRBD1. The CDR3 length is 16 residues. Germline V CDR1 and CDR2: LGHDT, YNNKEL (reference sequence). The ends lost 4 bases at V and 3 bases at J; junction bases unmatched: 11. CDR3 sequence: CASSPSAGTGGYEQYV. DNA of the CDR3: TGTGCCAGCAGCCCTTCAGCCGGGACAGGAGGCTACGAGCAGTACGTC.

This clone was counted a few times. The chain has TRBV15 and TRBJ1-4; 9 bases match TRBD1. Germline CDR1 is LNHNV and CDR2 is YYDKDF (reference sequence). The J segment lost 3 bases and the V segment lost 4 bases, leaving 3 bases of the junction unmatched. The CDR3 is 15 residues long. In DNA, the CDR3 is TGTGCCACCAGCACCGGGACAGGGCCTAATGAAAAACTGTTTTTT. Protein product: CATSTGTGPNEKLFF.

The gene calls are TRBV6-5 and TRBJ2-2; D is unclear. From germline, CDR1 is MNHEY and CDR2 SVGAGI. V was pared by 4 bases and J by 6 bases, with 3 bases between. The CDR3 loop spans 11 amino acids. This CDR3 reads CASSWAGELFF. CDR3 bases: TGTGCCAGCAGTTGGGCCGGGGAGCTGTTTTTT.

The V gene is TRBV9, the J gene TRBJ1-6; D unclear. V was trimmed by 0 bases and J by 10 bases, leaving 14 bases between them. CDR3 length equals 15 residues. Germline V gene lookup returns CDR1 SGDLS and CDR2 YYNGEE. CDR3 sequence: CASSVGPRPGSPLHF. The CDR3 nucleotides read TGTGCCAGCAGCGTAGGCCCCAGACCGGGGTCACCCCTCCACTTT.

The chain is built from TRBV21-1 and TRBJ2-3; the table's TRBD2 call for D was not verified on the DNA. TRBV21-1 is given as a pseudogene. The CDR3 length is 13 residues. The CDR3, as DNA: TGTGCCAGCAGCAAAGAGCGACCAGATACGCAGTATTTT. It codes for CASSKERPDTQYF.

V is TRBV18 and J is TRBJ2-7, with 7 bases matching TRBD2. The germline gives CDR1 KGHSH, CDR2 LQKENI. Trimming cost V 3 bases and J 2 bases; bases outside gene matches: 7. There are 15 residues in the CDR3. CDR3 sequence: CASSPRAGPAYEQYF. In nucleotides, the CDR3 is TGTGCCAGCTCACCCCGAGCGGGACCAGCCTACGAGCAGTACTTC. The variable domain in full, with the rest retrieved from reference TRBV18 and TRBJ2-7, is NAGVMQNPRHLVRRRGQEARLRCSPMKGHSHVYWYRQLPEEGLKFMVYLQKENIIDESGMPKERFSAEFPKEGPSILRIQQVVRGDSAAYFCASSPRAGPAYEQYFGPGTRLTVT.

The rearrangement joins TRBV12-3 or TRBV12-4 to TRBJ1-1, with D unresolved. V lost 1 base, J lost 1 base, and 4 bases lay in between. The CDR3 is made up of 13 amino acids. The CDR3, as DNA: TGTGCCAGCAGTTTAGGTCCGAACACTGAAGCTTTCTTT. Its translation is CASSLGPNTEAFF.

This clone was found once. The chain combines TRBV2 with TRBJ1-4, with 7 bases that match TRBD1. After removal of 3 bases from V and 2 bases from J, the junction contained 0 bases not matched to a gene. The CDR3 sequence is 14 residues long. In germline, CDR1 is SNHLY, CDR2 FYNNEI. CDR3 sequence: CASSEGQTNEKLFF. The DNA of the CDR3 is TGTGCCAGCAGTGAGGGACAGACTAATGAAAAACTGTTTTTT.

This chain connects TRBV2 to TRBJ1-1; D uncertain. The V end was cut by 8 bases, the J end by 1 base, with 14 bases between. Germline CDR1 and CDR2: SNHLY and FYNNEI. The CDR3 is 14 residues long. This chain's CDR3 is CASASPLKNTEAFF. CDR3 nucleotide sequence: TGTGCCAGCGCATCGCCCTTAAAGAACACTGAAGCTTTCTTT.

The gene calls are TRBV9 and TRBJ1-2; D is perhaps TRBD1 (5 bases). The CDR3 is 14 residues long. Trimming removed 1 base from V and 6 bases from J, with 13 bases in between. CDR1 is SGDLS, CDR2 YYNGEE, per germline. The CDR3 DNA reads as TGTGCCAGCAGCGTACTGGCAGGGTCGGATGGCTACACCTTC. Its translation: CASSVLAGSDGYTF.

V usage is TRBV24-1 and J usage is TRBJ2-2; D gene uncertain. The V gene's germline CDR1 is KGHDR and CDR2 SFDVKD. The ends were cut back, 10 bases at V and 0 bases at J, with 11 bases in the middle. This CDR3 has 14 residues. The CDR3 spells CATAQLPNTGELFF. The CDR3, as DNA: TGTGCCACGGCGCAGCTACCGAACACCGGGGAGCTGTTTTTT.

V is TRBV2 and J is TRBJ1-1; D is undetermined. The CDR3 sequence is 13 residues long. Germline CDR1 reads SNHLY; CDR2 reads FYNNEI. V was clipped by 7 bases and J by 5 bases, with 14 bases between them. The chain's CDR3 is CASNRAGGTEAFF. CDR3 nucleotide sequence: TGTGCCAGCAACCGGGCCGGAGGGACTGAAGCTTTCTTT.

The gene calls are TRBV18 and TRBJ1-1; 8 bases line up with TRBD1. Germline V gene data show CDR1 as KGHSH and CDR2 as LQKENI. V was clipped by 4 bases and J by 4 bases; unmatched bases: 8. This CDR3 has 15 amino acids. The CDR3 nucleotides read TGTGCCAGCTCACTCACGGAGGACAGGGCCACTGAAGCTTTCTTT. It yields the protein CASSLTEDRATEAFF. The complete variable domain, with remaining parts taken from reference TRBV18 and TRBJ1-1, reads NAGVMQNPRHLVRRRGQEARLRCSPMKGHSHVYWYRQLPEEGLKFMVYLQKENIIDESGMPKERFSAEFPKEGPSILRIQQVVRGDSAAYFCASSLTEDRATEAFFGQGTRLTVV.

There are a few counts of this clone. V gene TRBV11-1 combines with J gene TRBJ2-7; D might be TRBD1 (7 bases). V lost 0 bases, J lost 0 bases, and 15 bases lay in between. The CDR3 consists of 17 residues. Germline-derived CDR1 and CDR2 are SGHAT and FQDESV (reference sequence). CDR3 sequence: CASSLARGTALSYEQYF. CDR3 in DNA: TGTGCCAGCAGCTTAGCACGGGGGACAGCCCTCTCCTACGAGCAGTACTTC.

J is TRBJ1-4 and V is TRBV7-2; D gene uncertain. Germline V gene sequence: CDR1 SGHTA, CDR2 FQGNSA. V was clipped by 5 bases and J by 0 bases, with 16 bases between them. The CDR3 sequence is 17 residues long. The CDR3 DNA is TGTGCCAGCAGCCCCAGTTTAGTCAGTGCAACTAATGAAAAACTGTTTTTT. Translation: CASSPSLVSATNEKLFF.

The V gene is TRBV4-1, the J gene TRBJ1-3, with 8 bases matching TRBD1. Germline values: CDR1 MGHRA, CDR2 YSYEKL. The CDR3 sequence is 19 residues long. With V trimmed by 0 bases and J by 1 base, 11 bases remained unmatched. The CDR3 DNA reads TGCGCCAGCAGCCAAGATCCAGGGGGCAGGGGGCGTTCTGGAAACACCATATATTTT. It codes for CASSQDPGGRGRSGNTIYF.

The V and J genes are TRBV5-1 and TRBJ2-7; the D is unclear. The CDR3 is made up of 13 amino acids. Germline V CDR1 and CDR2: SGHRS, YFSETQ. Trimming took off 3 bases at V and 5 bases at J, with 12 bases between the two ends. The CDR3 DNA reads TGCGCCAGCAGCTCACTCGTAGATGACGAGCAGTACTTC. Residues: CASSSLVDDEQYF.

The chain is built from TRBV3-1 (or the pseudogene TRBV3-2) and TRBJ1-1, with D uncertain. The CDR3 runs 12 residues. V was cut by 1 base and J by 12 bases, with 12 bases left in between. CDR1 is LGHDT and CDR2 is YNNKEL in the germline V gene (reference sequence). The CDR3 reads CASSQGYTRPFF. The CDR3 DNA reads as TGTGCCAGCAGCCAAGGGTACACGAGGCCTTTCTTT.

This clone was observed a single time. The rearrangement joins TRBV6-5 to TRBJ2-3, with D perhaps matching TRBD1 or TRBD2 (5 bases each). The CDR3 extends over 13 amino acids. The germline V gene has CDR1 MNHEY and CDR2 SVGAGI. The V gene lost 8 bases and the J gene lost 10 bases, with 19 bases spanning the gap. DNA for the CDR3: TGTGCCAGCGCGAGGGGTGTCCAGGCGGCGCAGTATTTT. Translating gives CASARGVQAAQYF.

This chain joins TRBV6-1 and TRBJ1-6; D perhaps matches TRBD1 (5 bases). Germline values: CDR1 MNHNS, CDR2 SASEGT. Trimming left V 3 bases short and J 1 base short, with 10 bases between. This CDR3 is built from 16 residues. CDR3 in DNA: TGTGCCAGCAGTGAGGGGGAGGGGTCCTATAATTCACCCCTCCACTTT. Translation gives CASSEGEGSYNSPLHF.

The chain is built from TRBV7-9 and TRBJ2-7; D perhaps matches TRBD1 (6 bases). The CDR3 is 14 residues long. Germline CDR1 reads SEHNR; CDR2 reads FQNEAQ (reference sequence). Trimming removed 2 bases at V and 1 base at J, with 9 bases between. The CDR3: CASSLTGSSYEQYV. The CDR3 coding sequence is TGTGCCAGCAGCTTAACAGGGTCGTCCTACGAGCAGTACGTC.

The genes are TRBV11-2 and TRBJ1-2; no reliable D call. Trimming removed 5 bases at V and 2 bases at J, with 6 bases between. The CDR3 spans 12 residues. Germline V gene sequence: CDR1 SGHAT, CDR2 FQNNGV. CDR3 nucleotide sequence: TGTGCCAGCAGCCCAGGAAACTATGGCTACACCTTC. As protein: CASSPGNYGYTF. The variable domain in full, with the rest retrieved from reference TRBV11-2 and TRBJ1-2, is EAGVAQSPRYKIIEKRQSVAFWCNPISGHATLYWYQQILGQGPKLLIQFQNNGVVDDSQLPKDRFSAERLKGVDSTLKIQPAKLEDSAVYLCASSPGNYGYTFGSGTRLTVV.

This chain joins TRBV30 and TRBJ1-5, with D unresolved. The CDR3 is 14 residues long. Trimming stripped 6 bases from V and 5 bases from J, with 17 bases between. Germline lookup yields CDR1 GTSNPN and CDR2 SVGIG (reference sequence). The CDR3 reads CACPRKNIHQPQHF. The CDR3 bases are TGTGCCTGCCCCAGGAAAAACATCCATCAGCCCCAGCATTTT.

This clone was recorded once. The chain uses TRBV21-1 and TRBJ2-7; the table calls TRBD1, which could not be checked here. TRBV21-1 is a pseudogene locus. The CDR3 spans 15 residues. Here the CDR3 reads CASPGGQGDIYEQYV. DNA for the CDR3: TGTGCCAGCCCCGGGGGACAGGGGGATATATACGAGCAGTACGTC.